Listed here are 3 T cell receptor beta chains from one sample, sequenced in a study of cytomegalovirus exposure and HLA in healthy donors. The study ran its PCR with 60 Vbeta and 13 Jbeta primers. Generated by immunoSEQ multiplex PCR, the TCRdb table keeps only in-frame clones and is missing some. The data contain 150,000 to 200,000 clones, 76% of them seen just once; the ten biggest clones take up around 1.5%. Sequenced: PBMCs. Source of these receptors: a young man in good health and CMV-seronegative.

The chain recombines TRBV29-1 with TRBJ1-2, with a weak D call TRBD1 (5 bases). CDR1 and CDR2 (germline): SQVTM, ANQGSEA. This CDR3 is 11 amino acids long. V was trimmed by 7 bases and J by 11 bases, leaving 17 bases between them. CDR3 nucleotide sequence: TGCAGCGCCCAGGGAGGGAGGGGTTACACCTTC. Translated, it gives CSAQGGRGYTF.

The chain employs TRBV5-1 and TRBJ2-7; TRBD1 aligns across 7 bases. Trimming at V came to 4 bases and at J to 4 bases, leaving 5 bases not matched to a gene. The germline gives CDR1 SGHRS, CDR2 YFSETQ. The CDR3 is 13 residues long. The CDR3 reads CASSTSGGYEQYF. As DNA, the CDR3 is TGCGCCAGCAGCACCTCAGGGGGTTACGAGCAGTACTTC.

This chain joins TRBV11-1 and TRBJ2-5, with 14 positions matching TRBD2. The V segment lost 4 bases and the J segment 5 bases; nucleotides outside the gene matches: 9. The CDR3 runs 17 residues. Germline-derived CDR1 and CDR2 are SGHAT and FQDESV (reference sequence). CDR3: CASSSRGLAGGWETQYF. The CDR3 region has the DNA TGTGCCAGCAGCTCAAGAGGACTAGCGGGGGGCTGGGAGACCCAGTACTTC.